The 15 T cell receptor beta chains presented below share a single source sample, sequenced in a study of blood T cell repertoires in COVID-19. Sequencing was performed with immunoSEQ multiplex PCR; in TCRdb, only in-frame clones are kept and a portion is missing. The sample lists 110,000 to 150,000 clones; approximately 84% were seen once. Sequencing was performed on PBMCs or T cells enriched from blood (not recorded which). The receptors come from a woman under 30 who had been exposed to COVID-19.

V and J are TRBV19 and TRBJ1-3; 8 nucleotides agree with TRBD1. CDR1 is LNHDA, CDR2 SQIVND, per germline (reference sequence). The trim removed 7 bases at V and 0 bases at J, leaving 5 bases unmatched. This CDR3 contains 15 residues. The CDR3 DNA reads TGTGCCAGTACGGACAGGGCCGACTCTGGAAACACCATATATTTT. Translation gives CASTDRADSGNTIYF.

The chain employs TRBV4-1 and TRBJ2-7, with a tentative D call TRBD1 (6 bases). The germline V and J ends were trimmed by 3 bases and 1 base, with 13 bases remaining between them. This CDR3 is built from 15 residues. Germline lookup yields CDR1 MGHRA and CDR2 YSYEKL. In DNA form, the CDR3 reads TGCGCCAGCAGCCAGCACACAGGGATTTCCTACGAGCAGTACTTC. As protein: CASSQHTGISYEQYF.

V and J are TRBV30 and TRBJ2-1; no clear D. V was trimmed by 5 bases and J by 3 bases, leaving 11 bases between them. The length of the CDR3 is 13 residues. Germline CDR1 is GTSNPN and CDR2 is SVGIG (reference sequence). The CDR3 region has the DNA TGTGCCTGGGGCATCGGAGTCTACAATGAGCAGTTCTTC. Its protein is CAWGIGVYNEQFF.

The rearrangement uses TRBV18 and TRBJ2-1, with D maybe TRBD2 (5 bases). The germline CDR1 and CDR2 sequences are KGHSH and LQKENI. The CDR3 runs 15 residues. V shed 5 bases and J shed 2 bases, with 13 bases lying between them. CDR3 in amino acids: CASSSREKAYNEQFF. The CDR3, as DNA: TGTGCCAGCTCATCCCGGGAAAAGGCCTACAATGAGCAGTTCTTC.

The chain uses TRBV28 and TRBJ1-5, with 7 positions matching TRBD1. Losses at the gene ends were 6 bases for V and 0 bases for J; bases not matched to a gene: 17. This CDR3 region has 19 residues. Germline V gene lookup returns CDR1 MDHEN and CDR2 SYDVKM. The CDR3 spells CASSPQRQGWAYSNQPQHF. The CDR3 DNA reads TGTGCCAGCAGCCCACAACGACAGGGATGGGCATATAGCAATCAGCCCCAGCATTTT.

The sample holds a few counts of this clone. The chain employs TRBV2 and TRBJ1-2; a possible D gene is TRBD1 (5 bases). Germline assignment: CDR1 SNHLY and CDR2 FYNNEI. The CDR3 runs to 13 residues. Deletions cut 11 bases from V and 4 bases from J, with 17 bases between. CDR3 nucleotides: TGTGCCGGAATGGAGGGGCCGGGCTATGGCTACACCTTC. Amino acid sequence: CAGMEGPGYGYTF.

This chain joins TRBV6-4 and TRBJ1-2; TRBD1 aligns across 9 bases. After removal of 4 bases from V and 6 bases from J, the junction contained 6 bases not matched to a gene. Germline values: CDR1 MRHNA, CDR2 SNTAGT. CDR3 length: 14 amino acids. CDR3 DNA sequence: TGTGCCAGCAGTGCCCAACAGGGGGCGGATGGCTACACCTTC. Translation gives CASSAQQGADGYTF.

The J gene is TRBJ2-7, the V gene TRBV27; 11 bases are a match to TRBD1. Trimming removed 0 bases from V and 3 bases from J; junction bases left unmatched: 4. The length of the CDR3 is 16 residues. The germline V gene has CDR1 MNHEY and CDR2 SMNVEV (reference sequence). The CDR3 nucleotides are TGTGCCAGCAGTTTATCGGGACAGGGGGAAGTCTACGAGCAGTACTTC. Amino acid sequence: CASSLSGQGEVYEQYF.

The chain joins TRBV11-2 to TRBJ2-7; tentative D call: TRBD1 (5 bases). Germline-derived CDR1 and CDR2 are SGHAT and FQNNGV. The CDR3 is 15 residues long. The germline V and J ends were trimmed by 5 bases and 6 bases, with 20 bases remaining between them. The CDR3 sequence is CASSRSVGAQAEQYF. In DNA, the CDR3 is TGTGCCAGCAGCCGTAGTGTTGGGGCGCAGGCCGAGCAGTACTTC.

J is TRBJ2-1 and V is TRBV7-9, with D tentatively TRBD1 (6 bases). Trimming took 4 bases from V and 7 from J, leaving 17 bases between them. From germline, CDR1 is SEHNR and CDR2 FQNEAQ (reference sequence). The CDR3 extends over 15 amino acids. CDR3 in DNA: TGTGCCAGCAGCTCCCCTTTGGACAGATTAAATGAGCAGTTCTTC. Its protein is CASSSPLDRLNEQFF.

The chain links TRBV5-1 to TRBJ2-3; 7 positions match TRBD2. Germline lookup yields CDR1 SGHRS and CDR2 YFSETQ. J was trimmed by 5 bases and V by 0 bases; bases with no gene match: 9. This CDR3 has 16 amino acids. CDR3 in amino acids: CASSLAGGNGGDTQYF. In DNA, the CDR3 is TGCGCCAGCAGCTTGGCCGGGGGGAACGGGGGAGATACGCAGTATTTT.

The chain combines TRBV7-9 with TRBJ2-5, with D perhaps TRBD1 (5 bases). Germline V gene lookup returns CDR1 SEHNR and CDR2 FQNEAQ (reference sequence). V lost 5 bases to trimming and J lost 1 base, with 11 bases between them. The CDR3 is 14 residues long. CDR3 region: CASSPVTAQETQYF. CDR3 coding DNA: TGTGCCAGCAGCCCCGTGACAGCCCAAGAGACCCAGTACTTC.

This sequence joins TRBV28 and TRBJ1-3; D might be TRBD1 (5 bases). Germline CDR1 MDHEN, CDR2 SYDVKM. This CDR3 comprises 15 residues. Trimming took 5 bases from V and 0 from J, leaving 11 bases between them. CDR3 sequence (DNA): TGTGCCAGCAGTACCAGACAGTACTCTGGAAACACCATATATTTT. It is translated as CASSTRQYSGNTIYF.

The chain uses TRBV7-9 and TRBJ1-2; D is undetermined. CDR1 is SEHNR, CDR2 FQNEAQ, per germline (reference sequence). With 3 bases removed from V and 4 bases from J, the gap between germline ends came to 6 bases. The CDR3 is made up of 12 amino acids. The CDR3 protein is CASSLRRYGYTF. In DNA form, the CDR3 reads TGTGCCAGCAGCTTGAGGCGCTATGGCTACACCTTC.

The chain recombines TRBV6-4 with TRBJ1-4; D gene ambiguous. The CDR3 length is 15 residues. Germline CDR1 reads MRHNA; CDR2 reads SNTAGT. Between the trimmed V and J ends, which lost 2 bases and 10 bases, there was a span of 17 bases. The CDR3 here is CASSDHRRIVGKLFF. The CDR3 DNA sequence: TGTGCCAGCAGTGACCATAGGAGGATCGTGGGAAAACTGTTTTTT.